The following is a TCR beta chain sequence with its context. Its specificity is not known. The source of the sample is a study of T cells in tuberculosis. The study's findings and limits: Cases with active tuberculosis were adults, while controls were adolescents. Smaller distances to GMM-specific TCRs suggested their expansion in active tuberculosis.

Produced via immunoSEQ multiplex PCR; TCRdb's table is partial and in-frame only. Of fewer than 40,000 clones listed, 95% to 96% were seen once; the top ten hold 2% to 3%. This TCR came from a donor between 10 and 35 years old with latent tuberculosis or without tuberculosis infection. Sequencing input: PBMCs.

The CDR3 nucleotides are TGTGCCAGCAGCTTGGGCGGGGGGGCGGAGGGCTACACCTTC. Protein sequence: CASSLGGGAEGYTF. This sequence joins TRBV7-8 and TRBJ1-2, with a tentative D call TRBD1 (6 bases). The CDR3 totals 14 residues. Trimming took off 3 bases at V and 8 bases at J, with 16 bases between the two ends. Looked up from germline, CDR1 is SGHVS and CDR2 is FQNEAQ. Full variable domain (outside the CDR3, taken from reference TRBV7-8 and TRBJ1-2): GAGVSQSPRYKVAKRGQDVALRCDPISGHVSLFWYQQALGQGPEFLTYFQNEAQLDKSGLPSDRFFAERPEGSVSTLKIQRTQQEDSAVYLCASSLGGGAEGYTFGSGTRLTVV.